This TCR beta chain was sequenced for a study of T cell responses to AZD1222 COVID-19 vaccine. The data were produced by immunoSEQ multiplex PCR, yet TCRdb's version contains in-frame clones alone and is incomplete. Here the sample spans roughly 120,000 clones, about 93% being singletons. V shed 3 bases and J shed 3 bases, with 9 bases lying between them. The length of the CDR3 is 13 residues. Germline V gene data show CDR1 as SQVTM and CDR2 as ANQGSEA. General study findings and limits: The CD4 TCRs associated with vaccination extended across spike and predominated at 160-218 and 743-854. Epitopes outside B.1.351 and B.1.1.7 mutated regions reportedly drew nearly half of spike TCRs. Donor demographics were predominantly white British with a female majority; clonal diversity may be underestimated.

Worth noting for this clone: The antigen is undetermined.

The source of this sequence is an adult who received the MenACWY meningococcal vaccine as a control. The input for sequencing was peripheral blood, taken 28 days after the second dose of the MenACWY control vaccine. The V call is TRBV29-1, the J call TRBJ2-4; a weak D match, TRBD2 (6 bases). CDR3 sequence: CSVETGGKNIQYF. The CDR3 nucleotides read TGCAGCGTTGAGACCGGGGGCAAAAACATTCAGTACTTC.